One and the same sample provided the 6 T cell receptor beta chains below, sequenced in a study of T cells in Graves' hyperthyroidism and ophthalmopathy. What was amplified from RNA transcripts were TCR beta CDR3 regions. The HTBI primer set served for first-round RT-PCR of the TCR CDR3. TCRdb passed the multiplex PCR reads through MiXCR, listing each CDR3 protein once. The sample lists about 640,000 distinct CDR3 sequences, 20% to 25% seen once, with 34% in the top ten. The source material was blood. The receptors come from a man aged 25-45 years with Graves' ophthalmopathy.

The chain combines TRBV5-1 with TRBJ2-7, with TRBD1 matching 8 bases. Germline V lookup: CDR1 SGHRS, CDR2 YFSETQ. CDR3 length equals 14 residues. V lost 3 bases and J lost 4; bases outside the gene matches: 6. CDR3 nucleotides: TGCGCCAGCAGCTCACAGGGGGGAGCATACGAGCAGTACTTC. Its protein product is CASSSQGGAYEQYF.

The J gene is TRBJ1-5, the V gene TRBV28; a weak D match, TRBD1 (5 bases). The V gene's germline CDR1 is MDHEN and CDR2 SYDVKM. The CDR3 spans 15 residues. V lost 5 bases and J lost 2, with 13 bases in between. The DNA for the CDR3 is TGTGCCAGCAGTCATCGGGGGGTTGGCAATCAGCCCCAGCATTTT. It translates to CASSHRGVGNQPQHF.

This clonotype was observed at least ten times. In DNA form, the CDR3 reads TGCGCCAGCAGCTGGGGTGGGGCCCACAATGAGCAGTTCTTC. Translated: CASSWGGAHNEQFF. The J gene is TRBJ2-1, the V gene TRBV5-1; tentatively, D is TRBD1 (5 bases). Germline CDR1 SGHRS, CDR2 YFSETQ. V shed 3 bases and J shed 5 bases, with 12 bases lying between them. The CDR3 has 14 amino acids. The variable domain in full, with the rest retrieved from reference TRBV5-1 and TRBJ2-1, is KAGVTQTPRYLIKTRGQQVTLSCSPISGHRSVSWYQQTPGQGLQFLFEYFSETQRNKGNFPGRFSGRQFSNSRSEMNVSTLELGDSALYLCASSWGGAHNEQFFGPGTRLTVL.

The J gene is TRBJ2-1, the V gene TRBV12-3 or TRBV12-4, with D unclear. The V end lost 5 bases, the J end lost 8 bases, and 13 bases lay between the germline ends. This CDR3 contains 13 residues. CDR3 loop: CASSRLYFYEQFF. Here the CDR3 DNA reads TGTGCCAGCAGTCGCCTTTACTTCTATGAGCAGTTCTTC.

The V and J genes are TRBV6-4 and TRBJ2-1; 10 nucleotides match TRBD2. The length of the CDR3 is 14 residues. Germline CDR1 and CDR2: MRHNA and SNTAGT. V was clipped by 5 bases and J by 9 bases; unmatched bases: 7. The CDR3 nucleotides are TGTGCCAGCAGTCCGACTAGCGGGCCAGGTGAGCAGTTCTTC. It translates to CASSPTSGPGEQFF.

This clonotype was seen at least ten times. V and J are TRBV11-2 and TRBJ2-5; D possibly corresponds to TRBD2 (6 bases). The ends were cut back, 5 bases at V and 5 bases at J, with 18 bases in the middle. Germline lookup yields CDR1 SGHAT and CDR2 FQNNGV. This CDR3 contains 15 residues. The CDR3 bases are TGTGCCAGCAGCACGCGACTAGACGCTTTGGAGACCCAGTACTTC. Protein product: CASSTRLDALETQYF. Complete variable domain (other parts from reference TRBV11-2 and TRBJ2-5): EAGVAQSPRYKIIEKRQSVAFWCNPISGHATLYWYQQILGQGPKLLIQFQNNGVVDDSQLPKDRFSAERLKGVDSTLKIQPAKLEDSAVYLCASSTRLDALETQYFGPGTRLLVL.